The rows below give T cell receptor beta chains drawn from one sample of a study of cytomegalovirus exposure and HLA in healthy donors. Profiling relied on immunoSEQ multiplex PCR, and the TCRdb table lists in-frame clones only, not all of them. The sample has more than 100,000 clones, 65% to 90% seen once; the top ten hold 2% to 2.5%. Sequenced sample: PBMCs. Source of these receptors: a man aged 25 to 40 in good health and CMV-seronegative. The CDR3 runs from the conserved cysteine through the conserved F or W. D genes are given only for firm matches. Clone sizes are given selectively: once, few, many, or a class where the clone is expanded.

TRBJ2-7	TRBD1	TRBV7-9	NA	TGTGCCAGCAGCTCTTCGGGACAGGGGGCTCAGGAGCAGTACTTC	CASSSSGQGAQEQYF
TRBJ2-5	TRBD1	TRBV6-5	NA	TGTGCCAGCAGTTACCTCCGGACAGGTAGAGAGACCCAGTACTTC	CASSYLRTGRETQYF
TRBJ2-7	NA	TRBV2	once	TGTGCCAGCAGTGGACCAGGATCTACCTACGAGCAGTACTTC	CASSGPGSTYEQYF
TRBJ2-7	TRBD2	TRBV27	NA	TGTGCCAGCAGTTTAAGATCGGGTCGAGCGGGGATGTACGAGCAGTACTTC	CASSLRSGRAGMYEQYF
TRBJ1-4	NA	TRBV7-9	NA	TGTGCCAGCAGCTTAAAAGGGCGGGCTAATGAAAAACTGTTTTTT	CASSLKGRANEKLFF
TRBJ2-7	NA	TRBV28	NA	TGTGCCAGCAGTTCTCCCGGGACAACCTACGAGCAGTACTTC	CASSSPGTTYEQYF
TRBJ1-1	TRBD1	TRBV19	NA	TGTGCCAGTACCCGGGACAGTACTGAAGCTTTCTTT	CASTRDSTEAFF
TRBJ2-2	NA	TRBV19	NA	TGTGCCAGTCAAACAGGTCTCACCGGGGAGCTGTTTTTT	CASQTGLTGELFF
TRBJ2-3	TRBD2	TRBV5-1	NA	TGCGCCAGCAGTTCAGCGGGGGGGTCCGGTACGCAGTATTTT	CASSSAGGSGTQYF
TRBJ2-1	NA	TRBV6-6	NA	TGTGCCAGCAGTATGTCCCAGACCTACAATGAGCAGTTCTTC	CASSMSQTYNEQFF
TRBJ1-1	NA	TRBV9	NA	TGTGCCAGCAGCCCGGACAAGACAGTCCTCAACACTGAAGCTTTCTTT	CASSPDKTVLNTEAFF
TRBJ1-5	NA	TRBV18	NA	TGTGCCAGCTCACCTCAGGGTTCGGCGGGCAATCAGCCCCAGCATTTT	CASSPQGSAGNQPQHF
TRBJ1-1	TRBD1	TRBV18	NA	TGTGCCAGCTCACCCACAGGGGCGAACACTGAAGCTTTCTTT	CASSPTGANTEAFF
TRBJ1-5	NA	TRBV29-1	NA	TGCAGCGGTCAAACAGGGCCCGATAGGCCCCAGCATTTT	CSGQTGPDRPQHF
TRBJ2-2	TRBD1	TRBV5-1	NA	TGCGCCAGCAGCTTCACAGGGGAGACCGGGGAGTTGTTTTTT	CASSFTGETGELFF
TRBJ1-1	NA	TRBV11-2	once	TGTGCCAGCAGCTTAGGAGGGGGTTTGAATGAAGCTTTCTTT	CASSLGGGLNEAFF
TRBJ2-3	TRBD2	TRBV30	NA	TGTGCCTGGAGAATTGGGACTAGCGGGTCTTATATATCAGATACGCAGTATTTT	CAWRIGTSGSYISDTQYF
TRBJ2-3	NA	TRBV10-3	NA	TGTGCCATCAGTTCTAGCGCCAGCACAGATACGCAGTATTTT	CAISSSASTDTQYF
TRBJ2-3	TRBD2	TRBV5-4	NA	TGTGCCAGCAGCTTAATATCGTCGCGGGGGATACCCACAGATACGCAGTATTTT	CASSLISSRGIPTDTQYF
TRBJ2-7	TRBD2	TRBV5-5	few	TGTGCCAGCAGCTCCGGGACTAGCGGGAGCTACGAGCAGTACTTC	CASSSGTSGSYEQYF
TRBJ1-2	TRBD1	TRBV28	NA	TGTGCCAGCAGTTCCGGACAGGCGGGGGGCTACACCTTC	CASSSGQAGGYTF
TRBJ2-1	TRBD1	TRBV20-1	NA	TGCAGTGCTCCAGACAGGGGGTGGCAGTTCTTC	CSAPDRGWQFF
TRBJ2-3	NA	TRBV9	NA	TGTGCCAGCAGCTCCCGAGGCGGGGGCACAGATACGCAGTATTTT	CASSSRGGGTDTQYF
TRBJ2-1	TRBD2	TRBV5-1	NA	TGCGCCAGCAGCTTGGTTAGCGGGGGGGCCGCGCAGTTCTTC	CASSLVSGGAAQFF
TRBJ2-3	NA	TRBV6-6	NA	TGTGCCAGCAGTTCCCGTGGCGGGGGCACAGATACGCAGTATTTT	CASSSRGGGTDTQYF
TRBJ2-1	TRBD2	TRBV28	NA	TGTGCCAGCAGTTTACTAGCGGGGGGCTACAATGAGCAGTTCTTC	CASSLLAGGYNEQFF
TRBJ1-1	NA	TRBV7-9	NA	TGTGCCAGCAGCGGTGGGGGGGCTGAAGCTTTCTTT	CASSGGGAEAFF
TRBJ2-1	TRBD1	TRBV7-6	few	TGTGCCAGCAGCTTAGTTTACAGGGGCATTTGGAATGAGCAGTTCTTC	CASSLVYRGIWNEQFF
TRBJ2-7	NA	TRBV27	NA	TGTGCCAGCAGCCCCCTCGGGCAGGGGACCTCCTACGAGCAGTACTTC	CASSPLGQGTSYEQYF
TRBJ2-1	TRBD2	TRBV6-1	NA	TGTGCCAGCAGTGTATCAGCGAGCCTAGCGGGATACAATGAGCAGTTCTTC	CASSVSASLAGYNEQFF
TRBJ2-1	NA	TRBV9	NA	TGTGCCAGCAGCGTAGGTCTAGTTTCCTACAATGAGCAGTTCTTC	CASSVGLVSYNEQFF
TRBJ1-1	TRBD1	TRBV29-1	NA	TGCAGCGTTTCGACAGGGGCGACTGAAGCTTTCTTT	CSVSTGATEAFF
TRBJ2-3	TRBD1	TRBV19	few	TGTGCCAGTAGGCGGACAGGAGATAGCACAGATACGCAGTATTTT	CASRRTGDSTDTQYF